This entry describes one TCR beta chain. These data originate in a study of blood T cell repertoires in COVID-19. Study summary: Material from acute and convalescent COVID-19 was sourced from the United States, Italy and Spain. T cells, B-cell-depleted T cells, or PBMCs provided the cDNA or gDNA that served as material.

In the original analysis: Using reference gene primer amplification, nucleated cell counts were estimated. Only in-frame clones appear in the TCRdb table, and some are missing; sequencing was by immunoSEQ multiplex PCR. That table is the source of V, J and clone size, and D and trimming were worked out from the DNA. Among approximately 240,000 clones, about 83% were seen once, and the ten largest hold around 5.5%. Looked up from germline, CDR1 is SGHAT and CDR2 is FQNNGV. Trimming shortened V by 4 bases and J by 6 bases, and 23 bases separated the two germline ends. The CDR3 extends over 17 amino acids.

The source material was peripheral blood. The chain uses TRBV11-2 and TRBJ2-3, with D maybe TRBD2 (5 bases). The TCR sequence derives from a human donor in a cohort sampled during active COVID-19. CDR3 nucleotide sequence: TGTGCCAGCAGCTCCCCGGCGGCCGGGGTCTTGCCGGATACGCAGTATTTT. The encoded protein is CASSSPAAGVLPDTQYF.